This T cell receptor beta chain is drawn from a study of spatial heterogeneity in lung cancer. Study-wide context: More beta-chain than alpha-chain sequences were consistently detected.

The CDR3 totals 15 residues. With 6 bases removed from V and 5 bases from J, the gap between germline ends came to 22 bases. Germline lookup yields CDR1 DFQATT and CDR2 SNEGSKA (reference sequence). Every TCR cDNA molecule bore its own unique molecular identifier. TCRdb redid the calling of the 5' RACE reads with MiXCR, one entry per CDR3 protein. The sample has about 21,000 distinct CDR3 sequences, about 4.7% seen once. General study results and limits: Circulating ubiquitous expanded tumor TCRs were observed more frequently at resection than at follow-up.

Sample time point: sample taken at primary tumor resection. TCRs were sequenced from unsorted whole RNA of tumor, nontumor lung or PBMC. Patients with untreated early-stage non-small cell lung cancer, numbering some 68, were the donors. This clonotype was picked up many times. Its target is unknown. The chain recombines TRBV20-1 with TRBJ1-2, with D uncertain. The sequence derives from a male donor with early-stage non-small cell lung cancer. The sequenced sample was PBMCs, obtained at surgery. CDR3 protein: CSAPPKARFGYGYTF. DNA of the CDR3: TGCAGTGCCCCCCCTAAGGCCAGATTTGGTTATGGCTACACCTTC.